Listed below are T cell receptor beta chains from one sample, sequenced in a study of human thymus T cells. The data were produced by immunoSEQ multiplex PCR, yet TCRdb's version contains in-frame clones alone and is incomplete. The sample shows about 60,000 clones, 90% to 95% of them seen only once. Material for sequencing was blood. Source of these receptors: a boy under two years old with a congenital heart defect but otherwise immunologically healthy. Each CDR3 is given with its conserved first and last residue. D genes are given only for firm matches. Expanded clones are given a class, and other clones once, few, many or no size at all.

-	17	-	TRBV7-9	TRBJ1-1	TGTGCCAGCAGCTTAGGAGGGACTTGGGGAGGGGACACTGAAGCTTTCTTT	CASSLGGTWGGDTEAFF
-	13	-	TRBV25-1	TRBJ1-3	TGTGCCAGCAGCGTTTACTCTGGAAACACCATATATTTT	CASSVYSGNTIYF
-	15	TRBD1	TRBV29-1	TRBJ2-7	TGCAGCGTTGACAGGACAGGGGGGAATGGCTACGAGCAGTACTTC	CSVDRTGGNGYEQYF
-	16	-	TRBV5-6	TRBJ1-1	TGTGCCAGCAGCTTGTGGGCGGGCACATTGAACACTGAAGCTTTCTTT	CASSLWAGTLNTEAFF
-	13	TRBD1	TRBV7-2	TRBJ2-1	TGTGCCAGCAGCCCGTACAGGGGCAATGAGCAGTTCTTC	CASSPYRGNEQFF
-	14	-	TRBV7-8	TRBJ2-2	TGTGCCAGCAGACTGATCGCGAACACCGGGGAGCTGTTTTTT	CASRLIANTGELFF
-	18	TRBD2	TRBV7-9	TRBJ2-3	TGTGCCAGCAGCTTGACTAGCGGGAGGGCCCATGAGACAGATACGCAGTATTTT	CASSLTSGRAHETDTQYF
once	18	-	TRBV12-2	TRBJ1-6	TGTGCAAGTCGCCATCCAGGGTTCCCGAGCTCCTATAATTCACCCCTCCACTTT	CASRHPGFPSSYNSPLHF
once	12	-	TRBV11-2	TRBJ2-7	TGTGCCAGCACAATAAGCTCCTACGAGCAGTACTTC	CASTISSYEQYF
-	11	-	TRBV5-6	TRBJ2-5	TGTGCCAGCAGCCAAAGAGAGACCCAGTACTTC	CASSQRETQYF
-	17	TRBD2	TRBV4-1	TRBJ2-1	TGCGCCAGCAGCCAAGATCAGAGCGGGAGTATCTACAATGAGCAGTTCTTC	CASSQDQSGSIYNEQFF
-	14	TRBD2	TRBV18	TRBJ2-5	TGTGCCAGCTCACTAGCGGGGGGCCAAGAGACCCAGTACTTC	CASSLAGGQETQYF
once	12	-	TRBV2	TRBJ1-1	TGTGCCAGCAGTACCTTGGACAGATTCGCTTTCTTT	CASSTLDRFAFF
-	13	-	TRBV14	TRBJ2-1	TGTGCCAGCAGCCAATTTCGAACGGGGGAGGAGTTCTTC	CASSQFRTGEEFF
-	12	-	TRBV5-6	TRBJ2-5	TGTGCCAGCAGCAGCAGCCAAGAGACCCAGTACTTC	CASSSSQETQYF
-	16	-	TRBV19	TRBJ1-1	TGTGCCAGTAGTATAGCGGGCCAAAACATGAACACTGAAGCTTTCTTT	CASSIAGQNMNTEAFF
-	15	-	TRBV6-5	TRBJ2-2	TGTGCCAGCAGTTACTGGGACTCGAACACCGGGGAGCTGTTTTTT	CASSYWDSNTGELFF
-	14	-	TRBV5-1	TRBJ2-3	TGCGCCAGCAGTTCGGGACTCTATACAGATACGCAGTATTTT	CASSSGLYTDTQYF
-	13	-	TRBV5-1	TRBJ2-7	TGCGCCAGCAGCTCAGGGGAGGGCTACGAGCAGTACTTC	CASSSGEGYEQYF
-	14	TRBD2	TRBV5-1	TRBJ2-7	TGCGCCAGCAGCTTGGGCCCGGGACTAGCATTTGAGTACTTC	CASSLGPGLAFEYF
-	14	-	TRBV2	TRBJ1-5	TGTGCCAGCAGTGAGGGGAGAGGGAGTCAGCCCCAGCATTTT	CASSEGRGSQPQHF
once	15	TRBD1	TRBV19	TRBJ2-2	TGTGCCAGTAGTTCGGGACAGGGGAACACCGGGGAGCTGTTTTTT	CASSSGQGNTGELFF
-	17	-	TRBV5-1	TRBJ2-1	TGCGCCAGCAGCTTGGCCCTAGTCACTGAATGGGCCAATGAGCAGTTCTTC	CASSLALVTEWANEQFF
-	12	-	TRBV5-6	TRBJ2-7	TGTGCCAGCAGCTTGTGGGCCGAGGTGCAGTACTTC	CASSLWAEVQYF
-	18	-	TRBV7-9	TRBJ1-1	TGTGCCAGCAGCTTAGCGGGGGAGGTAACGGGGTTGCTGCCTGAAGCTTTCTTT	CASSLAGEVTGLLPEAFF
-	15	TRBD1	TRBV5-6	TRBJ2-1	TGTGCCAGCAGCCCTGGGGGCCAGGGGGCGGGTGAGCAGTTCTTC	CASSPGGQGAGEQFF
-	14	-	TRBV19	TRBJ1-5	TGTGCCAGTAGTAAATACAGGCCCGATCAGCGCCAGCATTTT	CASSKYRPDQRQHF
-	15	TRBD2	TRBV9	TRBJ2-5	TGTGCCAGCAATGCGGGTGGCGGGGGGGTGGAGACCCAGTACTTC	CASNAGGGGVETQYF
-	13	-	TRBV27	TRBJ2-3	TGTGCCAGCAGTTTTAATAGCGCGTATACGCAGTATTTT	CASSFNSAYTQYF
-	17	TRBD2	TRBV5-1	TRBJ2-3	TGCGCCAGCAGCTTGTTGGCTAGCGGGGGGACCACAGATACGCAGTATTTT	CASSLLASGGTTDTQYF
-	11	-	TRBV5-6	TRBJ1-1	TGTGCCAGCAGCCTTAACACTGAGGCTTTCTTT	CASSLNTEAFF
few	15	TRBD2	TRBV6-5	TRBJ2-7	TGTGCCAGCAGTTACACTAGCGGGAGCTCCTACGAGCAGTACTTC	CASSYTSGSSYEQYF
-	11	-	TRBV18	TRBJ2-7	TGTGCCAGCTCACCCCTCTACGAGCAGTACTTC	CASSPLYEQYF
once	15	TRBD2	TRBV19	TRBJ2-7	TGTGCCAGTAGTAAAAGACTAGCGGGGGCCTACGAGCAGTACTTC	CASSKRLAGAYEQYF
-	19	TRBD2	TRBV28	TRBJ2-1	TGTGCCAGCAGTTCGCCCCGACGTAATAGCGGGAGGCAGTACAATGAGCAGTTCTTC	CASSSPRRNSGRQYNEQFF
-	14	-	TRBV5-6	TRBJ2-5	TGTGCCAGCACCGATAGGATGTGGGGAGAGACCCAGTACTTC	CASTDRMWGETQYF
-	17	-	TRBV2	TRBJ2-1	TGTGCCAGCAGGCGTGCCAGCAGTGAGAGCGAGGGAAATGAGCAGTTCTTC	CASRRASSESEGNEQFF
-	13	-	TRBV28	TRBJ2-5	TGTGCCAGCGGGATAGGACAGAAAGAGACCCAGTACTTC	CASGIGQKETQYF
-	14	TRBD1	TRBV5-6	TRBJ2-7	TGTGCCAGCAGCTCACCGGGACAGGGGTACGAGCAGTACTTC	CASSSPGQGYEQYF
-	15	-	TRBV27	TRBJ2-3	TGTGCCAGCAGCCACCGTTGGGGGGCAGCAGATACGCAGTATTTT	CASSHRWGAADTQYF
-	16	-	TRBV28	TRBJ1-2	TGTGCCAGCAGTCCCCCCGGGGGAGACTGGGGCTATGGCTACACCTTC	CASSPPGGDWGYGYTF
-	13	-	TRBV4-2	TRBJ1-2	TGTGCCAGCAGCCAAGCTCCCAGATATGGCTACACCTTC	CASSQAPRYGYTF
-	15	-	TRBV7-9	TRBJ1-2	TGTGCCAGCAGCTTACAGGACGCCCTGAACTATGGCTACACCTTC	CASSLQDALNYGYTF
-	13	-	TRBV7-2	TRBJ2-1	TGTGCCAGCAGCTTAGCGTGGGACAATGAGCAGTTCTTC	CASSLAWDNEQFF
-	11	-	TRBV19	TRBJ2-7	TGTGCCAGTAGTATAGACGCAGGGCCTTTATTC	CASSIDAGPLF
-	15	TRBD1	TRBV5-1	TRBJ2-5	TGCGCCAGCAGCTTTATGAAACAGGGGGCTGGGACCCAGTACTTC	CASSFMKQGAGTQYF
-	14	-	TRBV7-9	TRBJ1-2	TGTGCCAGCAGCTTAGGGGGCGCGGGCTATGGCTACACCTTC	CASSLGGAGYGYTF
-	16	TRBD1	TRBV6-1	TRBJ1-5	TGTGCCAGCAGTGGTGACAGGGGGCCCAGCAATCAGCCCCAGCATTTT	CASSGDRGPSNQPQHF
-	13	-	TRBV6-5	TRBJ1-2	TGTGCCAGCAGTTACCCGAGTGGCTATGGCTACACCTTC	CASSYPSGYGYTF
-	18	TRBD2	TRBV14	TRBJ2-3	TGTGCCAGCAGCCAAGAGGTCCCCTTAGCGGGAGCTTCAGATACGCAGTATTTT	CASSQEVPLAGASDTQYF
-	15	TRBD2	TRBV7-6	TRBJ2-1	TGTGCCAGCAGCACGGCGGGAGGGAGATACAATGAGCAGTTCTTC	CASSTAGGRYNEQFF
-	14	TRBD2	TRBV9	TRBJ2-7	TGTGCCAGCATTCTAGCGGGAGTATGGTACGAGCAGTACTTC	CASILAGVWYEQYF
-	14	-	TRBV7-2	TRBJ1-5	TGTGCCAGCAGCTTAGCTCAGGGCAGTCAGCCCCAGCATTTT	CASSLAQGSQPQHF
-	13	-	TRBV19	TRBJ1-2	TGTGCCAGTAGTATAGTAGGAAACTATGGCTACACCTTC	CASSIVGNYGYTF
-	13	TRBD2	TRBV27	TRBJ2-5	TGTGCCAGCAGGGCTAGCGGGATAAAGACCCAGTACTTC	CASRASGIKTQYF